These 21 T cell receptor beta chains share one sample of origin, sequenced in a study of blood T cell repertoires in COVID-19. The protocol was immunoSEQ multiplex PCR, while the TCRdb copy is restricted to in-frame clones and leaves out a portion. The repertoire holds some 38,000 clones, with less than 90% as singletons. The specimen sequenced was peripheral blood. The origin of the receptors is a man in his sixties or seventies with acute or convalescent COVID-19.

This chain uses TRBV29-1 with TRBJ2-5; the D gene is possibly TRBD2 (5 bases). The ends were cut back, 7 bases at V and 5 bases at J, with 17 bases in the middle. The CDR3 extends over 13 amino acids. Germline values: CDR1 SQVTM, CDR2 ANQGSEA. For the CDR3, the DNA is TGCAGCGCCCGTGAGGGCGCGTGGGAGACCCAGTACTTC. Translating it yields CSAREGAWETQYF.

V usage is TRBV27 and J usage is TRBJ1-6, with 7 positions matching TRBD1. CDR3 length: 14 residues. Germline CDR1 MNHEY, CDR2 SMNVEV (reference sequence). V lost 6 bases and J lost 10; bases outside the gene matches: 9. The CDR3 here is CASSRTGARSPLHF. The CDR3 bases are TGTGCCAGCAGCCGGACAGGCGCGAGGTCACCCCTCCACTTT.

CDR3 DNA sequence: TGTGCCAGCAGCGTAGTGGTTTCCGGGGGGAGGTTCCATGGCTACACCTTC. Its translation: CASSVVVSGGRFHGYTF. V usage is TRBV9 and J usage is TRBJ1-2, with TRBD1 as a possible D gene (5 bases). The CDR3 length is 17 residues. Germline loops: CDR1 SGDLS, CDR2 YYNGEE. Between the trimmed V and J ends, which lost 0 bases and 6 bases, there was a span of 21 bases.

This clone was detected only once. CDR3 loop: CASSQVSRSHEQFF. CDR3 coding DNA: TGCGCCAGCAGCCAAGTCTCGCGCTCCCATGAGCAGTTCTTC. The genes are TRBV4-3 and TRBJ2-1, with unresolved D. With 1 base removed from V and 8 bases from J, the gap between germline ends came to 12 bases. Per the germline V gene, CDR1 is LGHNA and CDR2 is YSLEER. This CDR3 is built from 14 residues.

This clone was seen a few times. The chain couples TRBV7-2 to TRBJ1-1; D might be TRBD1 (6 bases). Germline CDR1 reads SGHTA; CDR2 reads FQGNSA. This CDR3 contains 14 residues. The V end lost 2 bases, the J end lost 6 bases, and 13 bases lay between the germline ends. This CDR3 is CASSLQQGRAEAFF. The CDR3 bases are TGTGCCAGCAGCTTACAGCAGGGGAGGGCTGAAGCTTTCTTT.

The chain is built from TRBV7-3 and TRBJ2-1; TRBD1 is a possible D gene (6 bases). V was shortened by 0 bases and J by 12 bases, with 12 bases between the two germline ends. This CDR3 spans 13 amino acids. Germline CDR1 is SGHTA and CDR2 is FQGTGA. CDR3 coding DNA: TGTGCCAGCAGCTTAACGGGGGCCGGTCGGCAGTTCTTC. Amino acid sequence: CASSLTGAGRQFF.

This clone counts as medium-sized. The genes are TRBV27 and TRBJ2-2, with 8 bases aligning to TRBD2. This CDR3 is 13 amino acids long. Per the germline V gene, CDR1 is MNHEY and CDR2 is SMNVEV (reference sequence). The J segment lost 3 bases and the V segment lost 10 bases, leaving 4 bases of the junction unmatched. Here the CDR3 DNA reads TGTGCCACGGGGGGGCCCGACACCGGGGAGCTGTTTTTT. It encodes CATGGPDTGELFF.

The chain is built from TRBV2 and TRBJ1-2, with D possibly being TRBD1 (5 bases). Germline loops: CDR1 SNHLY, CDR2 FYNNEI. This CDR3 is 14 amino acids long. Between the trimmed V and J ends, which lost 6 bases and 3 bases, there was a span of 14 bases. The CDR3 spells CASRGRGAHYGYTF. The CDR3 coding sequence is TGTGCCAGCAGGGGGAGGGGAGCCCACTATGGCTACACCTTC.

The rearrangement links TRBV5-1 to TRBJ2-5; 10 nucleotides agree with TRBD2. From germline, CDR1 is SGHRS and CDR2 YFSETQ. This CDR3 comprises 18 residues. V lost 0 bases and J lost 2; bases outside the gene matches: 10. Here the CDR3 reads CASSLEGSGTSAQETQYF. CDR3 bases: TGCGCCAGCAGCTTGGAGGGTTCCGGGACTAGCGCTCAAGAGACCCAGTACTTC.

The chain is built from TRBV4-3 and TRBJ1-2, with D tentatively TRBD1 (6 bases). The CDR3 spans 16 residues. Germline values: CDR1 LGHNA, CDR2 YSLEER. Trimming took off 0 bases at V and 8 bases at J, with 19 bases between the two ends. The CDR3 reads CASSQEVTGKLGGYTF. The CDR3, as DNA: TGCGCCAGCAGCCAAGAGGTTACAGGGAAACTCGGAGGCTACACCTTC.

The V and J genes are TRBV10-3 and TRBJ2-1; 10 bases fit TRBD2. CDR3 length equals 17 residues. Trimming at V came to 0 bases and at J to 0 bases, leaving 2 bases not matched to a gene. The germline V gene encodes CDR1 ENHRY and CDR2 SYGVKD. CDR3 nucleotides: TGTGCCATCAGTGAGTCGAGCGGGGGGGGCTCCTACAATGAGCAGTTCTTC. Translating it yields CAISESSGGGSYNEQFF.

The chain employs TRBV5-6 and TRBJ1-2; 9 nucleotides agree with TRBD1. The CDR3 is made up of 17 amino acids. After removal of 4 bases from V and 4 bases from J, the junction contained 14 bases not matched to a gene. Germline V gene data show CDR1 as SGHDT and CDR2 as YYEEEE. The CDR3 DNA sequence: TGTGCCAGCAGCCTGCTCGGACAGGGGTCCCGCTCCTATGGCTACACCTTC. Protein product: CASSLLGQGSRSYGYTF. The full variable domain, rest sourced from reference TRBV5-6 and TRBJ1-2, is DAGVTQSPTHLIKTRGQQVTLRCSPKSGHDTVSWYQQALGQGPQFIFQYYEEEERQRGNFPDRFSGHQFPNYSSELNVNALLLGDSALYLCASSLLGQGSRSYGYTFGSGTRLTVV.

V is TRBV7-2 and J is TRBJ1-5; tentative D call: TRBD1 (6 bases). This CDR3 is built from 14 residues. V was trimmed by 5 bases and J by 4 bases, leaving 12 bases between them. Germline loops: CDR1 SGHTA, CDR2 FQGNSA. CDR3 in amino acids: CASSAEQGNQPQHF. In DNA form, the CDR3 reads TGTGCCAGCAGCGCAGAACAGGGTAATCAGCCCCAGCATTTT.

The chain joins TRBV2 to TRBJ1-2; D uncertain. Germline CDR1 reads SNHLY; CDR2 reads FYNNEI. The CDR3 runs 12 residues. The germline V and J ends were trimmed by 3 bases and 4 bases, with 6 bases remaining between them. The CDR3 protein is CASSEPSYGYTF. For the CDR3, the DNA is TGTGCCAGCAGTGAGCCGAGCTATGGCTACACCTTC.

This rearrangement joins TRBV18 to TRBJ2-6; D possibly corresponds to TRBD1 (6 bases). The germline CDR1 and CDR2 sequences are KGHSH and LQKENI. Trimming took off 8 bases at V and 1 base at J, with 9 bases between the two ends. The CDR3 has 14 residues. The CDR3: CASQGQSGANVLTF. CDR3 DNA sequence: TGTGCCAGCCAGGGGCAGTCTGGGGCCAACGTCCTGACTTTC.

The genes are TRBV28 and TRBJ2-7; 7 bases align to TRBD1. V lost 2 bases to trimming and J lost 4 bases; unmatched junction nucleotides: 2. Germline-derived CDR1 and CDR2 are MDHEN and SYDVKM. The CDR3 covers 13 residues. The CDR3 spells CASSLDRDYEQYF. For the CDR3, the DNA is TGTGCCAGCAGTTTAGACAGGGATTACGAGCAGTACTTC.

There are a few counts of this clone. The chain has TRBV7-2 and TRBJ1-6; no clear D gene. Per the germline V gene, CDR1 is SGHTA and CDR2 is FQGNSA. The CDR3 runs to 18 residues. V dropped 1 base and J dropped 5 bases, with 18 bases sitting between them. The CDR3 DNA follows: TGTGCCAGCAGCTTAGAGCCGCCGAGGGCGCTGAATAATTCACCCCTCCACTTT. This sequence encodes CASSLEPPRALNNSPLHF.

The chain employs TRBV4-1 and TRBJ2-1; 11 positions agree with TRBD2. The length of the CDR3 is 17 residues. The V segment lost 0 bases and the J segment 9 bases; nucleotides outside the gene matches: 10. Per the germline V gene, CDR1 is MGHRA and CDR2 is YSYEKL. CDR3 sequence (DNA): TGCGCCAGCAGCCAAGAGCGGGCTAGCGGGAGGACTACTGAGCAGTTCTTC. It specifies CASSQERASGRTTEQFF.

DNA for the CDR3: TGTGCCAGCAGCTTACGCGGGACCCTGAACACTGAAGCTTTCTTT. The encoded protein is CASSLRGTLNTEAFF. This chain joins TRBV7-8 and TRBJ1-1, with D possibly being TRBD1 (5 bases). This CDR3 contains 15 residues. V lost 2 bases and J lost 0, with 10 bases in between. The V gene's germline CDR1 is SGHVS and CDR2 FQNEAQ.

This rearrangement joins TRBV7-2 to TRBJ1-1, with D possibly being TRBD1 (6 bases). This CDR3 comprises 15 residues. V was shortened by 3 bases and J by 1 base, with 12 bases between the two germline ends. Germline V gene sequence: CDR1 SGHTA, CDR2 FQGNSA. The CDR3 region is CASSLTGPENTEAFF. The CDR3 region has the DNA TGTGCCAGCAGCTTGACAGGTCCCGAGAACACTGAAGCTTTCTTT.

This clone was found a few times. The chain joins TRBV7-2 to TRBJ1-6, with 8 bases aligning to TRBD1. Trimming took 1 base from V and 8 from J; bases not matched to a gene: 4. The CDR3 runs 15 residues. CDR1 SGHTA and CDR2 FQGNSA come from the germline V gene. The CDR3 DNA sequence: TGTGCCAGCAGCTTAGAGACAGGGGCGGATTCACCCCTCCACTTT. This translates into CASSLETGADSPLHF.